These 27 T cell receptor beta chains were all obtained from the same sample, sequenced in a study of T-cell reconstitution after alpha-beta-depleted transplantation in children (dated by TCRdb to about 2016). This specimen's treatment or condition label, per the study, means: allogeneic hematopoietic cell transplantation with graft depleted of TCRalphabeta T cells and CD19 B cells. The library was produced with PCR. Sequencing used an Illumina HiSeq 2500. TCR libraries were prepared with molecular barcoding, using unique molecular identifiers to normalize TCRbeta repertoire quantification. TCRdb trimmed public reads at Q25 via fastp, called clones via MiXCR and kept in-frame beta chains. Here each entry gathers all rows of one CDR3 protein and keeps the most common genes and DNA. Counted in this sample were around 670,000 distinct CDR3 sequences; around 13% of them appeared once. 0.79% of the sample rests with the top ten.

The material was PBMCs, obtained before TCRalphabeta/CD19-depleted stem cell transplant. The source is a girl aged 2 to 10 with congenital amegakaryocytic thrombocytopenia, due to receive a stem cell transplant.

With respect to this clonotype: Being one base from a much bigger clone, this may be a read error. This chain uses TRBV9 with TRBJ2-1, with 10 bases identical to TRBD2. This CDR3 region has 15 residues. CDR1 and CDR2 (germline): SGDLS, YYNGEE. Trimming at V came to 5 bases and at J to 7 bases, leaving 9 bases not matched to a gene. In DNA form, the CDR3 reads TGTGCCAGCAGGGCAGCGGGAGGGCCTTCGAATGAGCAGTTCTTC. Amino acids: CASRAAGGPSNEQFF.

The chain joins TRBV12-3 or TRBV12-4 to TRBJ1-5; the match to TRBD1 covers 11 bases. There are 18 residues in the CDR3. V gave up 5 bases and J gave up 2 bases; unmatched junction bases: 11. The CDR3 loop reads CASSLGWDRGRGNQPQHF. DNA for the CDR3: TGTGCCAGCAGTCTAGGTTGGGACAGGGGGAGAGGCAATCAGCCCCAGCATTTT.

The table lists this clonotype with many counts. This chain joins TRBV12-3 or TRBV12-4 and TRBJ1-1; perhaps TRBD1 as D (5 bases). The V and J ends lost 7 bases and 3 bases respectively, with 12 bases between them. The CDR3 spans 13 residues. The CDR3: CASKPSGDTEAFF. The CDR3 region has the DNA TGTGCCAGCAAACCTTCGGGGGACACTGAAGCTTTCTTT.

This clonotype was counted many times. This chain joins TRBV20-1 and TRBJ2-1, with D tentatively TRBD2 (5 bases). The germline CDR1 and CDR2 sequences are DFQATT and SNEGSKA (reference sequence). The CDR3 has 15 residues. Trimming cost V 0 bases and J 5 bases, with 14 bases left between them. The DNA of the CDR3 is TGCAGTGCTAGAGATGGACTCCTTCCCCACAATGAGCAGTTCTTC. The encoded protein is CSARDGLLPHNEQFF.

This clonotype was observed at least ten times. J is TRBJ2-7 and V is TRBV10-3; D gene ambiguous. The V gene's germline CDR1 is ENHRY and CDR2 SYGVKD. V lost 10 bases to trimming and J lost 12 bases, with 10 bases between them. This CDR3 has 8 amino acids. CDR3 sequence reads: CATTCSYF. The CDR3 bases are TGTGCCACCACCTGCTCGTACTTC.

This chain links TRBV5-1 with TRBJ2-1; D perhaps matches TRBD2 (5 bases). The V gene lost 0 bases and the J gene lost 8 bases, with 18 bases spanning the gap. CDR3 size: 16 residues. Germline V lookup: CDR1 SGHRS, CDR2 YFSETQ. CDR3 sequence (DNA): TGCGCCAGCAGCTTGGGAGGTGCGGCTAGCAGCGATGAGCAGTTCTTC. Translating gives CASSLGGAASSDEQFF.

This chain joins TRBV27 and TRBJ2-1, with TRBD1 as a possible D gene (5 bases). Germline lookup yields CDR1 MNHEY and CDR2 SMNVEV (reference sequence). This CDR3 is 15 amino acids long. V was pared by 4 bases and J by 0 bases, with 10 bases between. The CDR3 loop reads CASSSDDSSYNEQFF. In DNA, the CDR3 is TGTGCCAGCAGTTCCGATGACAGCTCCTACAATGAGCAGTTCTTC.

This clonotype has just a few counts. The J gene is TRBJ1-1, the V gene TRBV12-3 or TRBV12-4; no firm D call. The CDR3 length is 11 residues. Trimming removed 5 bases at V and 4 bases at J, with 5 bases between. The CDR3 nucleotides are TGTGCCAGCAGTCCAGTCACTGAAGCTTTCTTT. Translated: CASSPVTEAFF.

This clonotype was counted at least ten times. The V gene is TRBV11-2, the J gene TRBJ2-7, with 9 bases identical to TRBD1. CDR3 size: 16 residues. With 5 bases clipped from V and 5 bases from J, the junction kept 13 bases outside the gene matches. Germline CDR1 SGHAT, CDR2 FQNNGV. The CDR3 DNA is TGTGCCAGCAGCACCTACAGGGGGCGTAGATTCAACGAGCAGTACTTC. Translation gives CASSTYRGRRFNEQYF.

The chain joins TRBV28 to TRBJ2-5; no reliable D call. Germline V gene data show CDR1 as MDHEN and CDR2 as SYDVKM. Trimming stripped 7 bases from V and 4 bases from J, with 13 bases between. The CDR3 is made up of 13 amino acids. The CDR3 protein is CASTIPPLETQYF. The CDR3 bases are TGTGCCAGCACCATACCCCCCTTAGAGACCCAGTACTTC. Full variable domain (remainder filled in from reference TRBV28 and TRBJ2-5): DVKVTQSSRYLVKRTGEKVFLECVQDMDHENMFWYRQDPGLGLRLIYFSYDVKMKEKGDIPEGYSVSREKKERFSLILESASTNQTSMYLCASTIPPLETQYFGPGTRLLVL.

At least ten counts were recorded for this clonotype. This chain connects TRBV6-4 to TRBJ1-2, with D possibly matching TRBD1 (6 bases). CDR3 length: 14 amino acids. From germline, CDR1 is MRHNA and CDR2 SNTAGT. Trimming stripped 10 bases from V and 4 bases from J, with 19 bases between. CDR3 in amino acids: CANSIRGVIYGYTF. As DNA, the CDR3 is TGTGCCAACTCGATCAGGGGAGTTATCTATGGCTACACCTTC.

In its sample, this clonotype was seen many times. This chain uses TRBV20-1 with TRBJ2-1; D is ambiguous. This CDR3 contains 13 residues. Trimming pared 4 bases from V and 5 bases from J, leaving 12 bases between. Per the germline V gene, CDR1 is DFQATT and CDR2 is SNEGSKA (reference sequence). The CDR3 loop reads CSANSPTDNEQFF. The DNA for the CDR3 is TGCAGTGCTAATTCCCCGACCGACAATGAGCAGTTCTTC.

This clonotype was seen ten or more times. This chain joins TRBV20-1 and TRBJ1-5, with TRBD1 as a possible D gene (5 bases). The CDR3 covers 13 residues. Germline V gene lookup returns CDR1 DFQATT and CDR2 SNEGSKA (reference sequence). The ends were cut back, 4 bases at V and 4 bases at J, with 11 bases in the middle. The CDR3 DNA reads as TGCAGTGCTAAACGGACACCTAATCAGCCCCAGCATTTT. Protein sequence: CSAKRTPNQPQHF.

Ten or more counts support this clonotype. CDR3 in DNA: TGTGCCAGCAGCCGCGACAGGGACGGAACAGATACGCAGTATTTT. The encoded protein is CASSRDRDGTDTQYF. J is TRBJ2-3 and V is TRBV12-3 or TRBV12-4; 7 bases agree with TRBD1. With V trimmed by 6 bases and J by 3 bases, 9 bases remained unmatched. The CDR3 length is 15 residues.

This clonotype was observed a few times. V and J are TRBV6-1 and TRBJ2-3, with D perhaps matching TRBD1 or TRBD2 (6 bases each). Germline assignment: CDR1 MNHNS and CDR2 SASEGT. The ends were cut back, 2 bases at V and 1 base at J, with 16 bases in the middle. The CDR3 length is 17 residues. In DNA, the CDR3 is TGTGCCAGCAGTGAAAGGGTCGGGGGCTATGGCACAGATACGCAGTATTTT. Its protein product is CASSERVGGYGTDTQYF.

The rearrangement joins TRBV18 to TRBJ2-4, with D unclear. Germline V lookup: CDR1 KGHSH, CDR2 LQKENI. The CDR3 spans 18 residues. With 2 bases removed from V and 0 bases from J, the gap between germline ends came to 17 bases. CDR3 bases: TGTGCCAGCTCACCAGACATAATAACCCGGCTAGCCAAAAACATTCAGTACTTC. Its translation: CASSPDIITRLAKNIQYF.

This clonotype was detected ten times or more. A read error may produce the germline difference seen at one junction end. This chain uses TRBV5-1 with TRBJ2-7, with D perhaps TRBD2 (5 bases). The CDR3 has 14 residues. Per the germline V gene, CDR1 is SGHRS and CDR2 is YFSETQ. The CDR3 DNA reads as TGTGCCAGCAGCTTAGGAGGACGGTCCTACGAGCAGTACTTC. This codes for CASSLGGRSYEQYF.

This clonotype has a count of ten or more. The chain couples TRBV12-3 or TRBV12-4 to TRBJ2-1; 10 bases map to TRBD2. CDR3 length equals 17 residues. The trim removed 5 bases at V and 5 bases at J, leaving 12 bases unmatched. CDR3 DNA: TGTGCCAGCAGTCCCGGGACTAGCGCGCGGGGGAACAATGAGCAGTTCTTC. It encodes CASSPGTSARGNNEQFF.

A note on this clonotype: Its ends do not fully match the called genes, so a read error is possible. The V and J genes are TRBV6-1 and TRBJ2-3, with 8 positions matching TRBD2. The CDR3 covers 19 residues. Germline values: CDR1 MNHNS, CDR2 SASEGT. In DNA form, the CDR3 reads TGTGCCAGCAGAGAAGCTCTAGCGGGCGATCCATCTGGCACAGATACGCAGTATTTT. Its protein product is CASREALAGDPSGTDTQYF.

A few counts support this clonotype. The V gene is TRBV10-3, the J gene TRBJ2-3; no definite D call. The CDR3 contains 15 residues. V was shortened by 2 bases and J by 0 bases, with 9 bases between the two germline ends. Germline V gives CDR1 ENHRY, CDR2 SYGVKD. CDR3 sequence (DNA): TGTGCCATCAGTGAGGCGCTAGGGAGCACAGATACGCAGTATTTT. Translation: CAISEALGSTDTQYF.

This clonotype has ten or more counts. V is TRBV28 and J is TRBJ2-5; TRBD2 aligns across 8 bases. The CDR3 spans 15 residues. CDR1 is MDHEN and CDR2 is SYDVKM in the germline V gene. J was trimmed by 1 base and V by 7 bases; bases with no gene match: 8. Here the CDR3 reads CASTRLAGFQETQYF. The CDR3 DNA is TGTGCCAGCACGCGGCTAGCGGGTTTCCAAGAGACCCAGTACTTC.

In its sample, this clonotype was seen a few times. The J gene is TRBJ2-7, the V gene TRBV7-9; no definite D call. Trimming left V 2 bases short and J 0 bases short, with 11 bases between. From germline, CDR1 is SEHNR and CDR2 FQNEAQ (reference sequence). The length of the CDR3 is 15 residues. The CDR3 sequence: CASSLIGSSSYEQYF. The CDR3 nucleotides are TGTGCCAGCAGCTTAATAGGGTCTAGCTCCTACGAGCAGTACTTC.

This clonotype was seen a few times. The CDR3 spells CAWSVSLPYEQYF. CDR3 sequence (DNA): TGTGCCTGGAGTGTAAGCCTACCCTACGAGCAGTACTTC. This sequence joins TRBV30 and TRBJ2-7; D remains ambiguous. Germline CDR1 and CDR2: GTSNPN and SVGIG (reference sequence). V was shortened by 0 bases and J by 2 bases, with 8 bases between the two germline ends. The CDR3 consists of 13 residues.

J is TRBJ2-7 and V is TRBV5-1, with 8 bases lining up with TRBD1. The CDR3 is 15 residues long. The germline V gene has CDR1 SGHRS and CDR2 YFSETQ. The V and J ends lost 0 bases and 7 bases, in that order; junction bases with no gene match: 9. The CDR3 reads CASSLAGQGPDEQYF. The CDR3 DNA reads as TGCGCCAGCAGCTTGGCCGGACAGGGCCCGGATGAGCAGTACTTC.

In its sample, this clonotype was seen many times. The chain joins TRBV27 to TRBJ2-1, with TRBD2 matching over 10 bases. The V and J ends lost 7 bases and 6 bases, in that order; junction bases with no gene match: 3. This CDR3 is built from 13 residues. Germline V gives CDR1 MNHEY, CDR2 SMNVEV (reference sequence). The CDR3 reads CASTSGRVNEQFF. Written as DNA, the CDR3 is TGTGCCAGCACGAGCGGGAGGGTCAATGAGCAGTTCTTC.

In this sample, this clonotype turned up many times. The chain carries TRBV6-5 and TRBJ1-3, with D unresolved. V was clipped by 0 bases and J by 3 bases, with 6 bases between them. The CDR3 is 14 residues long. The germline V gene encodes CDR1 MNHEY and CDR2 SVGAGI. The CDR3 nucleotides read TGTGCCAGCAGTTACTCGTACGGTGGAAACACCATATATTTT. It specifies CASSYSYGGNTIYF.

The V call is TRBV7-6, the J call TRBJ2-7, with no clear D. The V gene's germline CDR1 is SGHVS and CDR2 FNYEAQ. The CDR3 runs 13 residues. The germline V and J ends were trimmed by 5 bases and 5 bases, with 13 bases remaining between them. The CDR3 sequence is CASSLPRTDEQYF. CDR3 nucleotide sequence: TGTGCCAGCAGCCTCCCTAGGACCGACGAGCAGTACTTC. The full variable domain, rest sourced from reference TRBV7-6 and TRBJ2-7, is GAGVSQSPRYKVTKRGQDVALRCDPISGHVSLYWYRQALGQGPEFLTYFNYEAQQDKSGLPNDRFSAERPEGSISTLTIQRTEQRDSAMYRCASSLPRTDEQYFGPGTRLTVT.